These T cell receptor beta chains were read from a single sample in a study of vaccination effects on CD4 cells after COVID-19. Sequencing was performed with immunoSEQ multiplex PCR; in TCRdb, only in-frame clones are kept and a portion is missing. The sample shows about 22,000 clones, around 79% of them seen only once. Their antigens remain unidentified. The sequenced sample was CD4+ T cells from PBMCs cultured with HCoV-NL63 spike peptides, obtained before COVID-19 vaccination. The receptors here all came from a human donor who received a COVID-19 vaccine. The conserved cysteine and the conserved F or W are not part of the CDR3 here. The order of the fields is J gene, V gene, CDR3 protein.

>TRBJ2-7|TRBV5-1
ASRDGQGPLYEQY
>TRBJ1-2|TRBV4-1
ASSQDPGGYYGYT
>TRBJ1-1|TRBV11-3
ASSLGVRGTEAF
>TRBJ1-5|TRBV6-5
ASSYSPSASEPQH
>TRBJ1-6|TRBV7-2
ASSPGQGGGSPLH
>TRBJ1-1|TRBV19
ASRQGDGYAEAF
>TRBJ2-3|TRBV14
ASDRLNSDTQY
>TRBJ1-2|TRBV30
AWGRDRYDYGYT
>TRBJ1-2|TRBV9
ASSVVDRNYGYT
>TRBJ2-1|TRBV7-8
ASSQTSSHEQF
>TRBJ2-7|TRBV29-1
SVGGPRHGSAYEQY
>TRBJ2-3|TRBV19
ASSSGDTQY
>TRBJ1-1|TRBV5-1
ASSLAGGGTEAF
>TRBJ2-5|TRBV18
ASSPRGLETQY
>TRBJ2-1|TRBV5-4
ASSPGLAALDNEQF
>TRBJ2-5|TRBV9
ASSVWGTSGQETQY
>TRBJ2-5|TRBV27
ASRGKTFQETQY
>TRBJ2-7|TRBV9
ASSEGPGNYEQY
>TRBJ2-7|TRBV18
ASSLSRDLGEQY
>TRBJ1-1|TRBV5-4
ASRDTIDNTEAF
>TRBJ1-5|TRBV12-3/TRBV12-4
ASTTGGQPQH
>TRBJ1-5|TRBV19
ASSPGTGVGQPQH
>TRBJ2-7|TRBV4-1
ASSQDPGEGGLSYEQY
>TRBJ2-5|TRBV5-1
ASSPGSGQGTQY